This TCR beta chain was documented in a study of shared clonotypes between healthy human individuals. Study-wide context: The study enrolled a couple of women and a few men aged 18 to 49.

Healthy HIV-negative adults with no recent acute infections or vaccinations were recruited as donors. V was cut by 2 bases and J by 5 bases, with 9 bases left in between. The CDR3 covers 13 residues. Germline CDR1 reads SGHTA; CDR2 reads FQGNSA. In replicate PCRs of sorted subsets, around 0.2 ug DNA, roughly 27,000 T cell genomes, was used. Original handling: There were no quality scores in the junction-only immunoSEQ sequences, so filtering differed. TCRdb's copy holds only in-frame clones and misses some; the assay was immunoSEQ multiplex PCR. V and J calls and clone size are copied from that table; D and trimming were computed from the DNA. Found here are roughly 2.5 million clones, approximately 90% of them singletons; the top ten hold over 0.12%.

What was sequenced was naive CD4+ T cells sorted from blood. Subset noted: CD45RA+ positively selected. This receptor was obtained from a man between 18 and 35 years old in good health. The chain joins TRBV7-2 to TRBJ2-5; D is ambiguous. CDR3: CASSLWGYETQYF. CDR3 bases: TGTGCCAGCAGCTTATGGGGATATGAGACCCAGTACTTC.